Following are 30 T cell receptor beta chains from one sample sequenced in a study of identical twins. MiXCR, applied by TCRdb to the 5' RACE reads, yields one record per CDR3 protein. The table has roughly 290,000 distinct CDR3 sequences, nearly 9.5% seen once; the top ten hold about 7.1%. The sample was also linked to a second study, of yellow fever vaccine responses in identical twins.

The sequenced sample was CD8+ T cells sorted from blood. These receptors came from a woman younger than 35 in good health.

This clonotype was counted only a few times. The CDR3 DNA sequence: TGCGCCAGCAGCCCGGGACAGGGGGCGATCGGCACAGATACGCAGTATTTT. As protein: CASSPGQGAIGTDTQYF. V usage is TRBV5-1 and J usage is TRBJ2-3; TRBD1 agrees at 12 bases. This CDR3 is 17 amino acids long. After removal of 4 bases from V and 1 base from J, the junction contained 7 bases not matched to a gene. Germline CDR1 reads SGHRS; CDR2 reads YFSETQ.

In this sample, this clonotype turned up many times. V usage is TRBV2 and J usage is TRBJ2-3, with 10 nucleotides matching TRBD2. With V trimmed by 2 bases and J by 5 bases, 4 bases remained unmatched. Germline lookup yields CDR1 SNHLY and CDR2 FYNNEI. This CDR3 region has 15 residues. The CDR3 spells CASSESSGSLDTQYF. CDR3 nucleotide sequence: TGTGCCAGCAGTGAATCTAGCGGGAGTTTAGATACGCAGTATTTT.

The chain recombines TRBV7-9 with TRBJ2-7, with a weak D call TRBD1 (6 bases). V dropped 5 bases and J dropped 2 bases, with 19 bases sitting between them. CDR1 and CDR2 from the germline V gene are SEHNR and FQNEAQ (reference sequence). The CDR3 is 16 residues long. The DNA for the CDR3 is TGTGCCAGCAGCCCGTACCACGGGACACCAGCCTACGAGCAGTACTTC. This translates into CASSPYHGTPAYEQYF.

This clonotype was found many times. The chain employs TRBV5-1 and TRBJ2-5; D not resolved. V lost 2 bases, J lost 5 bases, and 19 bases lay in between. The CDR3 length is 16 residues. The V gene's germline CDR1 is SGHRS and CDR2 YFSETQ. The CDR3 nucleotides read TGCGCCAGCAGCTTTACCGAGCTCGGTTTGAAGGAGACCCAGTACTTC. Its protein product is CASSFTELGLKETQYF.

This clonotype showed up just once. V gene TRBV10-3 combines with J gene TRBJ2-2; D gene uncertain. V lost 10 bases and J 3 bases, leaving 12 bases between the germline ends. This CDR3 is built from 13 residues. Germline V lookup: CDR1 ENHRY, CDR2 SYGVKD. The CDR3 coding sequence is TGTGCCAGCCAGGCGGCGGACACCGGGGAGCTGTTTTTT. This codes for CASQAADTGELFF.

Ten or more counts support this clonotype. This CDR3 is CASSQSTGGRSYEQYF. CDR3 DNA: TGCGCCAGCAGCCAATCGACAGGGGGCCGCTCCTACGAGCAGTACTTC. This chain joins TRBV4-1 and TRBJ2-7; 10 bases match TRBD1. Germline V gene data show CDR1 as MGHRA and CDR2 as YSYEKL. Trimming cost V 2 bases and J 0 bases; bases outside gene matches: 4. CDR3 length: 16 residues.

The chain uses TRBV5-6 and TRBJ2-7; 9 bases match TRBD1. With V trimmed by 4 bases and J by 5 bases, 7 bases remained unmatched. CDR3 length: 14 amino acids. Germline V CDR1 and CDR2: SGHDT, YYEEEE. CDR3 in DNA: TGTGCCAGCAGCCAACGGGACAGGGTCCACGAGCAGTACTTC. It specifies CASSQRDRVHEQYF.

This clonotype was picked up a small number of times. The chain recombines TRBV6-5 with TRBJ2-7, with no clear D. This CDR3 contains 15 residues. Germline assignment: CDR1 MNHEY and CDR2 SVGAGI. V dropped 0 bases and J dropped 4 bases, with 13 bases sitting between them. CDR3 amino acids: CASSYSGGTRYEQYF. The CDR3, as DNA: TGTGCCAGCAGTTACTCGGGCGGAACGCGTTACGAGCAGTACTTC.

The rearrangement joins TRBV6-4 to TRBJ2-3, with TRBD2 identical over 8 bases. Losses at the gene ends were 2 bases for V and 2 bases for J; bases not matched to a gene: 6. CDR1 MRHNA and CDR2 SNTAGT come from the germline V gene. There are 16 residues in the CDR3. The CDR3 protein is CASSDGAGGPTDTQYF. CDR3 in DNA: TGTGCCAGCAGTGACGGGGCGGGGGGACCCACAGATACGCAGTATTTT.

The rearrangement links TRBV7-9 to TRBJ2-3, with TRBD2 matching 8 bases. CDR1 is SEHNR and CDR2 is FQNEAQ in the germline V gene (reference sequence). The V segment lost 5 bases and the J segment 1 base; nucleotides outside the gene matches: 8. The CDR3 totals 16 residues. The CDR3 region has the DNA TGTGCCAGCAGCCCTAGCGGGCCCACGGGCACAGATACGCAGTATTTT. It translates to CASSPSGPTGTDTQYF.

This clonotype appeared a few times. CDR3 coding DNA: TGTGCCAGCAGTTTAGCGGGGGTTGTCTCAGATACGCAGTATTTT. Amino acids: CASSLAGVVSDTQYF. The chain has TRBV12-3 or TRBV12-4 and TRBJ2-3, with D possibly being TRBD1 or TRBD2 (5 bases each). The CDR3 has 15 residues. Trimming stripped 0 bases from V and 4 bases from J, with 11 bases between.

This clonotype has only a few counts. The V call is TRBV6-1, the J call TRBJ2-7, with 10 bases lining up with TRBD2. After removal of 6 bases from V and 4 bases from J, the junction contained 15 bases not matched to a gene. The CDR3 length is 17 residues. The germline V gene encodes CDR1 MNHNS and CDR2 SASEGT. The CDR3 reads CASSPDPPGLASYEQYF. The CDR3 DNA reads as TGTGCCAGCAGCCCCGATCCCCCGGGACTAGCGTCTTACGAGCAGTACTTC.

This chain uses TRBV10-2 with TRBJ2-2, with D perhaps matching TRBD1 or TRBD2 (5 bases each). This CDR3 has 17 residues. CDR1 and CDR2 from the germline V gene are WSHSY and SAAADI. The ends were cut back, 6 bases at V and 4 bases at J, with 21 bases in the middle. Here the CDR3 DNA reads TGCGCCAGCAGCGGTCTTTACCCCCAGGGACGCACCGGGGAGCTGTTTTTT. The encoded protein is CASSGLYPQGRTGELFF.

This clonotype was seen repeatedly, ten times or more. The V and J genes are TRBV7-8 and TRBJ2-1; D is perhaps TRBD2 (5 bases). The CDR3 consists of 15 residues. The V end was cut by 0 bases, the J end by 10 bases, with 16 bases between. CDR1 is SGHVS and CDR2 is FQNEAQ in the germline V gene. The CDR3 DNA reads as TGTGCCAGCAGCTTAGCTGAGGGCTTCGCGGGCGAGCAGTTCTTC. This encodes CASSLAEGFAGEQFF.

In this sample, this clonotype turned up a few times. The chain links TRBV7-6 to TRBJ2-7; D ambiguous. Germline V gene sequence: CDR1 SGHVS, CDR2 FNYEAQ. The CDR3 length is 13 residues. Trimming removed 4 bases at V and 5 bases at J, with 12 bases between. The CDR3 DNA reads TGTGCCAGCAGCTACTCATATGGGGACGAGCAGTACTTC. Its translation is CASSYSYGDEQYF.

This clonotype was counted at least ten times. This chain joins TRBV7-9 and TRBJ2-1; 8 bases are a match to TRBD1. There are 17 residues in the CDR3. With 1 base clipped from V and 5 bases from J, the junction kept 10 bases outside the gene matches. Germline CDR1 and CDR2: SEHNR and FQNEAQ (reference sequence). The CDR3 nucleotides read TGTGCCAGCAGCTTAGAAGATCGGACAGGGACACACAATGAGCAGTTCTTC. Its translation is CASSLEDRTGTHNEQFF.

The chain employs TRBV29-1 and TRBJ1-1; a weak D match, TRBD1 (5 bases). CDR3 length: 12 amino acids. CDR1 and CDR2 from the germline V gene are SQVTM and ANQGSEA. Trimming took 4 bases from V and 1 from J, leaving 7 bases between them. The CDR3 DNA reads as TGCAGCGTTGGGCAGGGGAACACTGAAGCTTTCTTT. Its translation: CSVGQGNTEAFF.

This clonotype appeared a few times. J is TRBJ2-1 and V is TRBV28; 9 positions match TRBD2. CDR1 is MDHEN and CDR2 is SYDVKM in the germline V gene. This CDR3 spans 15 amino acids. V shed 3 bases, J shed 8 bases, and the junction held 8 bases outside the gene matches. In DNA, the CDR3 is TGTGCCAGCAGTTTCTCGCGGGAGGGGGCTTATGAGCAGTTCTTC. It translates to CASSFSREGAYEQFF.

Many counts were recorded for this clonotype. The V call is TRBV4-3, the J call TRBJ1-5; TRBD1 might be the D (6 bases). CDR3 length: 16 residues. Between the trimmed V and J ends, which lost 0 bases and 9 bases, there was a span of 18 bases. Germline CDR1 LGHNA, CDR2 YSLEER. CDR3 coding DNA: TGCGCCAGCAGCCAAGATCTAATAGGGACAAACCGGCCCCAGCATTTT. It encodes CASSQDLIGTNRPQHF.

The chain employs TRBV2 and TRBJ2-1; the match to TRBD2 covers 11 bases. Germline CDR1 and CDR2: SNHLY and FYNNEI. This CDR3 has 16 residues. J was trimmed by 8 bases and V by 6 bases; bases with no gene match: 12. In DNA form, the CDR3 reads TGTGCCAGCAGATTTAGCGGGGGGGCCAGTTTGGATGAGCAGTTCTTC. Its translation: CASRFSGGASLDEQFF.

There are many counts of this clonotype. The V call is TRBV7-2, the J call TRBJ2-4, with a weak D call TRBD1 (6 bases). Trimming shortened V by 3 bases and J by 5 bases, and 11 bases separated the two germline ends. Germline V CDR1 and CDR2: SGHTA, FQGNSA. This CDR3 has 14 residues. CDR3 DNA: TGTGCCAGCAGCTTTACAGGGTTGGAAAACATTCAGTACTTC. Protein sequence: CASSFTGLENIQYF. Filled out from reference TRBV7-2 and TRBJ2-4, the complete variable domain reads GAGVSQSPSNKVTEKGKDVELRCDPISGHTALYWYRQSLGQGLEFLIYFQGNSAPDKSGLPSDRFSAERTGGSVSTLTIQRTQQEDSAVYLCASSFTGLENIQYFGAGTRLSVL.

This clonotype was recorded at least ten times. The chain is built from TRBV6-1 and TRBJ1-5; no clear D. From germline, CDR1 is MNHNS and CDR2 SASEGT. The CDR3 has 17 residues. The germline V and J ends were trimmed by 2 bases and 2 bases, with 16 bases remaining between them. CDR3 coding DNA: TGTGCCAGCAGTGAATCAATGAGGGCTGTGGGCAATCAGCCCCAGCATTTT. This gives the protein CASSESMRAVGNQPQHF.

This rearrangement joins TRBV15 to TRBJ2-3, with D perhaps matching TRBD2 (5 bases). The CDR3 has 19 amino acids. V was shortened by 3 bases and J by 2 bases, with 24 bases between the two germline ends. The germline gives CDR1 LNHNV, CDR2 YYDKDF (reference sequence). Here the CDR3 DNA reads TGTGCCACCAGCAGGGCCAAAGTAGTAGACTACCGGAACACAGATACGCAGTATTTT. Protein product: CATSRAKVVDYRNTDTQYF. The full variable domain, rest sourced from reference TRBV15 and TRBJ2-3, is DAMVIQNPRYQVTQFGKPVTLSCSQTLNHNVMYWYQQKSSQAPKLLFHYYDKDFNNEADTPDNFQSRRPNTSFCFLDIRSPGLGDTAMYLCATSRAKVVDYRNTDTQYFGPGTRLTVL.

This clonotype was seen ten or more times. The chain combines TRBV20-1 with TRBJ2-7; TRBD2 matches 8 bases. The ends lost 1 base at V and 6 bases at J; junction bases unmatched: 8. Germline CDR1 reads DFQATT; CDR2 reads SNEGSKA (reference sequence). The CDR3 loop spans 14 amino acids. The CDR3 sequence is CSARGVEREFEQYF. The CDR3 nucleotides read TGCAGTGCTAGAGGGGTCGAGCGGGAGTTCGAGCAGTACTTC.

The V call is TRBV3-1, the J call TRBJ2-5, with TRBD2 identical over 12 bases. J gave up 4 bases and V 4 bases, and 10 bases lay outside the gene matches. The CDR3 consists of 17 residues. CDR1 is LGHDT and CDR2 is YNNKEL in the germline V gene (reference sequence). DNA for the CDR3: TGTGCCAGCAGCCCACTATCACTACTAGCGGGGGGAGAGACCCAGTACTTC. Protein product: CASSPLSLLAGGETQYF.

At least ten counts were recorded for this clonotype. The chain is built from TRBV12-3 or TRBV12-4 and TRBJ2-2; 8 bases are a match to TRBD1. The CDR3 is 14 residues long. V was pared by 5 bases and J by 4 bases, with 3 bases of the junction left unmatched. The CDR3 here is CASSADRGTGELFF. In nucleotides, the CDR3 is TGTGCCAGCAGTGCCGACAGGGGCACCGGGGAGCTGTTTTTT.

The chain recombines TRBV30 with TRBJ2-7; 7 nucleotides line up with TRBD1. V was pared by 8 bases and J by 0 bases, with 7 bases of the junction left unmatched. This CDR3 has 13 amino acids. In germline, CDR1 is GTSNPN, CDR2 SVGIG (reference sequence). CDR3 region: CARDSESSYEQYF. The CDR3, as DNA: TGTGCCAGGGACAGCGAGAGCTCCTACGAGCAGTACTTC.

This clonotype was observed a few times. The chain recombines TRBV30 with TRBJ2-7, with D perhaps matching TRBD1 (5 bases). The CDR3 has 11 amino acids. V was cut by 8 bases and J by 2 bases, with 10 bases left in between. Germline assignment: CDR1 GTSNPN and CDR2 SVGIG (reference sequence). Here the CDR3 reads CAADRAYEQYF. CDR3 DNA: TGTGCCGCTGACAGAGCCTACGAGCAGTACTTC.

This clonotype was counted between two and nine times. CDR3 protein: CASNPLPGQYNEQFF. The CDR3 nucleotides are TGTGCCAGCAACCCCCTTCCCGGGCAGTACAATGAGCAGTTCTTC. This chain links TRBV5-8 with TRBJ2-1; D is unclear. CDR3 size: 15 residues. CDR1 is SGHTS, CDR2 YDEGEE, per germline. Trimming took off 6 bases at V and 4 bases at J, with 17 bases between the two ends.

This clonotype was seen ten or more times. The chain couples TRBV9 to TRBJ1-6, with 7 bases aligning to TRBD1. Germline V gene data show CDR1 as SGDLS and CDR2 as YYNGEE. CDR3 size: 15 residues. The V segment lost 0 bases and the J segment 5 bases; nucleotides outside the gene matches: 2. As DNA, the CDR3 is TGTGCCAGCAGCGTAGCAGGGGGTGATAATTCACCCCTCCACTTT. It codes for CASSVAGGDNSPLHF.